These T cell receptor beta chains were read from a single sample in a study of CD4+ T cells in melanoma. Some clones are missing from TCRdb's copy, which holds only in-frame ones; the method was immunoSEQ multiplex PCR. The data hold fewer than 20,000 clones, with 80% to 90% observed a single time. Sequenced sample: cells from a culture (not recorded whether cultured in vitro). These receptors all stem from a human donor with melanoma. CDR3s include the opening cysteine and the closing phenylalanine or tryptophan. A D gene is named only where the DNA matches it firmly. Where a row states a size, it is once, few, many or the class of an expanded clone; other rows omit it.

14 TRBJ2-7 TRBV2 . . TGTGCCAGCAGTGAGAACGGAGGTGGCGGCGAGCAGTACTTC CASSENGGGGEQYF
10 TRBJ2-7 TRBV29-1 . few TGCAGCGTTAGGACACACGAGCAGTACTTC CSVRTHEQYF
14 TRBJ1-6 TRBV7-9 . . TGTGCCAGCAGCTTTGCAGTCTATAATTCACCCCTCCACTTT CASSFAVYNSPLHF
15 TRBJ2-3 TRBV18 TRBD1 few TGTGCCAGCTCACCTTCCGACAGGGGAACAGATACGCAGTATTTT CASSPSDRGTDTQYF
13 TRBJ1-5 TRBV5-1 . . TGCGCCAGCAGCTTCGGGGTAAATCAGCCCCAGCATTTT CASSFGVNQPQHF
19 TRBJ2-1 TRBV11-2 . . TGTGCCAGCAGCTTACCCCGTGCGGCCGGGGGGCGGGCTTACAATGAGCAGTTCTTC CASSLPRAAGGRAYNEQFF
12 TRBJ2-7 TRBV27 . . TGTGCCAGCAGAACTGGGTTGTACGAGCAGTACTTC CASRTGLYEQYF
15 TRBJ2-3 TRBV2 TRBD2 . TGTGCCAGCTCAGCGGGGGGGCCTCGCACAGATACGCAGTATTTT CASSAGGPRTDTQYF
17 TRBJ1-6 TRBV4-1 . few TGCGCCAGCAGCCAAGGGAAAGGGGAACCATGGAATTCACCCCTCCACTTT CASSQGKGEPWNSPLHF
13 TRBJ2-3 TRBV4-1 . . TGCGCCAGCAGCCATTTAGGAGCGGATACGCAGTATTTT CASSHLGADTQYF
15 TRBJ1-1 TRBV27 TRBD1 . TGTGCCAGCAGAGGGCGGACAGGGCTTGGCGCTGAAGCTTTCTTT CASRGRTGLGAEAFF